This T cell receptor beta chain was captured in a study of blood T cell repertoires in COVID-19. Assay used: immunoSEQ multiplex PCR; TCRdb lists only in-frame clones, some missing. The repertoire holds approximately 200,000 clones, with just over 85% as singletons. From germline, CDR1 is MDHEN and CDR2 SYDVKM. This CDR3 has 15 amino acids. J lost 0 bases, V lost 1 base, and 0 bases had no gene match. V is TRBV28 and J is TRBJ2-3; 8 bases line up with TRBD2. This TCR was recovered from a man between 18 and 35 years old with active or convalescent COVID-19. Sequenced sample: peripheral blood. This CDR3 is CASSLLAGSTDTQYF. The CDR3 DNA sequence: TGTGCCAGCAGTTTATTAGCGGGGAGCACAGATACGCAGTATTTT.